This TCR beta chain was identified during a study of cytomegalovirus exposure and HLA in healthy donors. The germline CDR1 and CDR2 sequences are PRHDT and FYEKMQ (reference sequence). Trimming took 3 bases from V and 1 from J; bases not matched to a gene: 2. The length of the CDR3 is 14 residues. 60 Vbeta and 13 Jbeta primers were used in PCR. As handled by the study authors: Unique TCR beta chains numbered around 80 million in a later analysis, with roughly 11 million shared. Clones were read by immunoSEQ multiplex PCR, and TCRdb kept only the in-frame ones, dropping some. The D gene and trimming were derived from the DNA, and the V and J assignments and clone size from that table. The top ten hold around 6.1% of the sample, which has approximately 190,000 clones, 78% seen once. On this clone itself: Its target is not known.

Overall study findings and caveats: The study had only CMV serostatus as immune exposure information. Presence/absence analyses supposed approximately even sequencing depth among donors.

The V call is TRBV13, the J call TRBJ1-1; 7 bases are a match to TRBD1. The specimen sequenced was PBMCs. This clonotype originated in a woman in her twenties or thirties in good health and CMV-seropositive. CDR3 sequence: CASSFRTGNTEAFF. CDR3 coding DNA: TGTGCCAGCAGCTTCCGGACAGGGAACACTGAAGCTTTCTTT.